These 26 T cell receptor beta chains share one sample of origin, sequenced in a study of T cells in localized non-small cell lung cancer. TCRdb keeps only in-frame clones here, not all; method: immunoSEQ multiplex PCR. This table has tens of thousands of clones, about 80% appearing once. Sequencing was performed on peripheral blood, taken before any cancer treatment. These receptors came from a male donor at least 60 years old with stage II squamous cell lung carcinoma.

This chain connects TRBV7-9 to TRBJ1-2; tentatively, D is TRBD1 (6 bases). CDR3 length: 13 residues. The V gene's germline CDR1 is SEHNR and CDR2 FQNEAQ (reference sequence). V gave up 5 bases and J gave up 10 bases, with 17 bases separating them. The CDR3 is CASSTRQELDYTF. The CDR3 nucleotides are TGTGCCAGCAGCACCCGACAGGAGTTGGACTACACCTTC.

The V and J genes are TRBV6-6 and TRBJ1-6; 10 nucleotides agree with TRBD1. This CDR3 is built from 15 residues. Germline V gene sequence: CDR1 MNHNY, CDR2 SVGAGI (reference sequence). V trimming: 6 bases; J trimming: 8 bases; junction bases outside the gene matches: 7. CDR3: CASSPPGTGDSPLHF. The CDR3 DNA is TGTGCCAGCAGCCCCCCCGGGACAGGGGATTCACCCCTCCACTTT.

This clone has a handful of counts. This chain joins TRBV5-1 and TRBJ1-1; D remains ambiguous. Germline V gene data show CDR1 as SGHRS and CDR2 as YFSETQ. With 0 bases removed from V and 0 bases from J, the gap between germline ends came to 9 bases. There are 15 residues in the CDR3. In nucleotides, the CDR3 is TGCGCCAGCAGCTTGGCGGCACAGATGAACACTGAAGCTTTCTTT. Protein sequence: CASSLAAQMNTEAFF.

The gene calls are TRBV5-5 and TRBJ1-4; D is undetermined. Germline CDR1 is SGHKS and CDR2 is YYEKEE (reference sequence). V was clipped by 1 base and J by 5 bases, with 12 bases between them. The CDR3 runs to 15 residues. CDR3 loop: CASSLRQALNEKLFF. The CDR3 nucleotides read TGTGCCAGCAGCTTGCGGCAGGCTTTAAATGAAAAACTGTTTTTT. Drawing the rest from reference TRBV5-5 and TRBJ1-4, the complete variable domain is DAGVTQSPTHLIKTRGQQVTLRCSPISGHKSVSWYQQVLGQGPQFIFQYYEKEERGRGNFPDRFSARQFPNYSSELNVNALLLGDSALYLCASSLRQALNEKLFFGSGTQLSVL.

The rearrangement links TRBV4-1 to TRBJ2-1; tentatively, D is TRBD2 (6 bases). V was shortened by 0 bases and J by 2 bases, with 14 bases between the two germline ends. CDR1 is MGHRA and CDR2 is YSYEKL in the germline V gene. The CDR3 consists of 17 residues. The CDR3 coding sequence is TGCGCCAGCAGCCAAGATGAGGAGGGTGGGGCCTACAATGAGCAGTTCTTC. This sequence encodes CASSQDEEGGAYNEQFF.

This chain joins TRBV5-1 and TRBJ1-2; TRBD1 might be the D (6 bases). CDR1 SGHRS and CDR2 YFSETQ come from the germline V gene. Trimming pared 4 bases from V and 4 bases from J, leaving 8 bases between. The CDR3 has 12 residues. CDR3 nucleotides: TGCGCCAGCAGCGGGGGGGCCTATGGCTACACCTTC. Protein product: CASSGGAYGYTF.

A note on this clone: A read error may produce the germline difference seen at one junction end. J is TRBJ1-5 and V is TRBV5-1, with D maybe TRBD1 (5 bases). The CDR3 runs 15 residues. Germline CDR1 SGHRS, CDR2 YFSETQ. The CDR3 DNA sequence: TGTGCCAGCAGCTTGGTCAGGGATAGCAATCAGCCCCAGCATTTT. This encodes CASSLVRDSNQPQHF.

The V gene is TRBV5-1, the J gene TRBJ1-2; TRBD1 is a possible D gene (6 bases). CDR1 and CDR2 (germline): SGHRS, YFSETQ. The CDR3 is 13 residues long. V lost 4 bases, J lost 5 bases, and 12 bases lay in between. The CDR3 coding sequence is TGCGCCAGCAGCCCGGGGGCGGATTATGGCTACACCTTC. Its translation is CASSPGADYGYTF.

The genes are TRBV30 and TRBJ1-1; possibly TRBD1 for D (6 bases). V dropped 2 bases and J dropped 4 bases, with 14 bases sitting between them. This CDR3 contains 14 residues. CDR1 is GTSNPN, CDR2 SVGIG, per germline (reference sequence). The CDR3 DNA reads as TGTGCCTGGAGTAGACAGGATGGGAGCACTGAAGCTTTCTTT. Protein: CAWSRQDGSTEAFF.

The rearrangement uses TRBV2 and TRBJ1-6; possibly TRBD1 for D (6 bases). The CDR3 length is 14 residues. Germline CDR1 SNHLY, CDR2 FYNNEI. V was clipped by 5 bases and J by 14 bases, with 19 bases between them. CDR3 sequence reads: CASSQLRQVESLHF. In nucleotides, the CDR3 is TGTGCCAGCAGTCAGTTAAGACAGGTTGAGTCCCTCCACTTT.

V and J are TRBV4-2 and TRBJ2-1, with D possibly TRBD2 on 7 matching bases. The germline V gene encodes CDR1 LGHNA and CDR2 YNFKEQ. Trimming pared 0 bases from V and 6 bases from J, leaving 15 bases between. The length of the CDR3 is 16 residues. CDR3 bases: TGTGCCAGCAGCCAAGACTGGCGTGGGGGGGCCAATGAGCAGTTCTTC. It translates to CASSQDWRGGANEQFF.

The chain is built from TRBV15 and TRBJ1-1; TRBD1 matches 7 bases. The junction had 11 bases not matched to a gene; V was cut back by 7 bases and J by 3 bases. Germline loops: CDR1 LNHNV, CDR2 YYDKDF (reference sequence). The CDR3 has 15 residues. The CDR3 loop reads CATIETGSRYTEAFF. CDR3 DNA sequence: TGTGCCACCATCGAGACAGGGTCAAGATACACTGAAGCTTTCTTT.

This clone was seen repeatedly, ten times or more. V and J are TRBV6-5 and TRBJ1-2, with D possibly matching TRBD1 (5 bases). CDR1 MNHEY and CDR2 SVGAGI come from the germline V gene. The CDR3 covers 13 residues. Between the trimmed V and J ends, which lost 2 bases and 8 bases, there was a span of 12 bases. In DNA form, the CDR3 reads TGTGCCAGCAGTTACGGGGCGGGGACCGGCTACACCTTC. It yields the protein CASSYGAGTGYTF.

The V call is TRBV10-3, the J call TRBJ2-1; TRBD1 matches 11 bases. CDR1 and CDR2 (germline): ENHRY, SYGVKD. This CDR3 is built from 15 residues. Trimming cost V 4 bases and J 2 bases; bases outside gene matches: 1. Here the CDR3 DNA reads TGTGCCATCAGTGGGACAGGGGGCGCCTACAATGAGCAGTTCTTC. This gives the protein CAISGTGGAYNEQFF.

In this sample, this clone turned up a few times. The rearrangement uses TRBV7-6 and TRBJ1-1; no reliable D call. Trimming left V 5 bases short and J 1 base short, with 11 bases between. The CDR3 runs to 14 residues. Per the germline V gene, CDR1 is SGHVS and CDR2 is FNYEAQ. DNA of the CDR3: TGTGCCAGCAGCCCTTTAAGCGCGAACACTGAAGCTTTCTTT. Translating it yields CASSPLSANTEAFF.

This chain connects TRBV11-2 to TRBJ2-1, with D hard to call. This CDR3 region has 17 residues. The germline V gene encodes CDR1 SGHAT and CDR2 FQNNGV. Trimming cost V 5 bases and J 0 bases, with 17 bases left between them. CDR3 protein: CASSRTAGELSYNEQFF. For the CDR3, the DNA is TGTGCCAGCAGCCGAACAGCTGGCGAACTCTCCTACAATGAGCAGTTCTTC. The whole variable domain, filled in from reference TRBV11-2 and TRBJ2-1, reads EAGVAQSPRYKIIEKRQSVAFWCNPISGHATLYWYQQILGQGPKLLIQFQNNGVVDDSQLPKDRFSAERLKGVDSTLKIQPAKLEDSAVYLCASSRTAGELSYNEQFFGPGTRLTVL.

The chain employs TRBV5-1 and TRBJ2-7, with 10 bases matching TRBD2. Germline V gene lookup returns CDR1 SGHRS and CDR2 YFSETQ. After removal of 4 bases from V and 0 bases from J, the junction contained 7 bases not matched to a gene. The CDR3 runs 16 residues. CDR3 region: CASSADGTSVSYEQYF. CDR3 bases: TGCGCCAGCAGCGCAGACGGGACTAGCGTCTCCTACGAGCAGTACTTC.

The chain links TRBV5-4 to TRBJ2-7; maybe TRBD1 (6 bases). V was cut by 1 base and J by 3 bases, with 17 bases left in between. The CDR3 has 16 residues. Germline CDR1 reads SGHNT; CDR2 reads YYREEE (reference sequence). The CDR3 DNA follows: TGTGCCAGCAGCTTGAACCAGGGGCCCACTTTCTACGAGCAGTACTTC. This codes for CASSLNQGPTFYEQYF.

This sequence joins TRBV4-1 and TRBJ2-5; D is undetermined. The J call is in doubt because the DNA end fits TRBJ2-7 better. CDR1 is MGHRA and CDR2 is YSYEKL in the germline V gene. The CDR3 covers 13 residues. Here the CDR3 reads CASSQGISYEQYF. In nucleotides, the CDR3 is TGCGCCAGCAGCCAAGGCATTTCCTACGAGCAGTACTTC.

The J gene is TRBJ2-7, the V gene TRBV7-2, with 11 bases identical to TRBD1. There are 15 residues in the CDR3. Germline lookup yields CDR1 SGHTA and CDR2 FQGNSA. V lost 0 bases to trimming and J lost 2 bases; unmatched junction nucleotides: 0. In DNA form, the CDR3 reads TGTGCCAGCAGCTTAGCGGGACAGGGGGCCTACGAGCAGTACTTC. Residues: CASSLAGQGAYEQYF.

V and J are TRBV15 and TRBJ1-3; D unclear. The V gene lost 4 bases and the J gene lost 4 bases, with 17 bases spanning the gap. The CDR3 runs 16 residues. The germline V gene encodes CDR1 LNHNV and CDR2 YYDKDF (reference sequence). DNA for the CDR3: TGTGCCACCAGCACATATGTACTACTGGGAGGAAACACCATATATTTT. Its translation is CATSTYVLLGGNTIYF.

The gene calls are TRBV18 and TRBJ1-1, with D unresolved. The ends were cut back, 5 bases at V and 1 base at J, with 11 bases in the middle. CDR1 is KGHSH and CDR2 is LQKENI in the germline V gene. The CDR3 length is 14 residues. The CDR3, as DNA: TGTGCCAGCTCATGGGAAGTCGAGAACACTGAAGCTTTCTTT. Protein sequence: CASSWEVENTEAFF.

V and J are TRBV6-6 and TRBJ1-5; the match to TRBD1 covers 7 bases. J gave up 6 bases and V 4 bases, and 6 bases lay outside the gene matches. This CDR3 has 14 residues. Germline V CDR1 and CDR2: MNHNY, SVGAGI (reference sequence). CDR3 in amino acids: CASSFPTGVQPQHF. The DNA for the CDR3 is TGTGCCAGCAGTTTCCCAACAGGGGTTCAGCCCCAGCATTTT.

This sequence joins TRBV9 and TRBJ1-4, with 7 bases that match TRBD1. The ends lost 4 bases at V and 3 bases at J; junction bases unmatched: 9. This CDR3 region has 16 residues. Germline lookup yields CDR1 SGDLS and CDR2 YYNGEE. The CDR3 reads CASSSGTAEANEKLFF. Here the CDR3 DNA reads TGTGCCAGCAGCTCCGGGACAGCCGAGGCTAATGAAAAACTGTTTTTT.

Notes on this clone: This likely stems from a read error, as it lies one base from a far larger clone. This same CDR3 is encoded by further DNA sequences in the sample. The chain uses TRBV13 and TRBJ1-2, with D uncertain. The CDR3 spans 13 residues. Germline loops: CDR1 PRHDT, CDR2 FYEKMQ (reference sequence). V lost 5 bases, J lost 4 bases, and 11 bases lay in between. The CDR3 spells CASSGPFTYGYTF. The DNA of the CDR3 is TGTGCCAGCAGCGGGCCCTTTACCTATGGCTACACCTTC. Filled out from reference TRBV13 and TRBJ1-2, the complete variable domain reads AAGVIQSPRHLIKEKRETATLKCYPIPRHDTVYWYQQGPGQDPQFLISFYEKMQSDKGSIPDRFSAQQFSDYHSELNMSSLELGDSALYFCASSGPFTYGYTFGSGTRLTVV.

This rearrangement joins TRBV27 to TRBJ2-7; no clear D. The CDR3 has 16 amino acids. Trimming took 6 bases from V and 0 from J, leaving 18 bases between them. Germline loops: CDR1 MNHEY, CDR2 SMNVEV (reference sequence). Here the CDR3 DNA reads TGTGCCAGCAGCCCCGCCTGGCAGGAGAACTCCTACGAGCAGTACTTC. This sequence encodes CASSPAWQENSYEQYF.